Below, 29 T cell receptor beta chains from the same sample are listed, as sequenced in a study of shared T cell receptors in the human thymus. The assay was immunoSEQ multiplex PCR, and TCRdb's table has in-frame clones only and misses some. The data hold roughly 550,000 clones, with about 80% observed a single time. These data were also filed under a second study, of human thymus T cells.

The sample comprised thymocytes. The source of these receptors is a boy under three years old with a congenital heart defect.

CDR3 in DNA: TGTGCCAGCAGCGGACTAGAGCCCTACGAGCAGTACTTC. Its protein is CASSGLEPYEQYF. The chain recombines TRBV7-4 with TRBJ2-7; 7 bases line up with TRBD2. Unmatched junction bases numbered 3, after V lost 5 bases and J lost 2 bases. Germline CDR1 is SGHVT and CDR2 is SQSDAQ. This CDR3 contains 13 residues.

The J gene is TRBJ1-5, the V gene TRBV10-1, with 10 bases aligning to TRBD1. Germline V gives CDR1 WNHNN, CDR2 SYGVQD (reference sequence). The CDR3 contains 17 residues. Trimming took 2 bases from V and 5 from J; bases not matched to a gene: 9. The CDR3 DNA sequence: TGCGCCAGCAGTGAGGGGGATTGGGACAGGGGAGATCAGCCCCAGCATTTT. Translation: CASSEGDWDRGDQPQHF.

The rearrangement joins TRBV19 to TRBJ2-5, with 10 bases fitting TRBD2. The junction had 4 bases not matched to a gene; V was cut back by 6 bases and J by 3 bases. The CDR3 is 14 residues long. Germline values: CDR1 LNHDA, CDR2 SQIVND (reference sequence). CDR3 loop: CASRLGTSEETQYF. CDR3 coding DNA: TGTGCCAGTAGACTAGGGACTAGCGAAGAGACCCAGTACTTC.

CDR3 sequence (DNA): TGCGCCAGCAGCCAAGAAGGGAGAAAAGAGACCCAGTACTTC. Translated: CASSQEGRKETQYF. V usage is TRBV4-1 and J usage is TRBJ2-5; TRBD2 might be the D (5 bases). V lost 0 bases, J lost 3 bases, and 8 bases lay in between. The CDR3 runs 14 residues. CDR1 is MGHRA and CDR2 is YSYEKL in the germline V gene.

The CDR3 loop reads CASSLASQYGYTF. The CDR3 DNA sequence: TGTGCCAGCAGCTTAGCGTCCCAGTATGGCTACACCTTC. The chain recombines TRBV11-3 with TRBJ1-2; D unclear. Trimming pared 1 base from V and 5 bases from J, leaving 8 bases between. The CDR3 runs 13 residues. The germline V gene encodes CDR1 SGHNT and CDR2 YENEEA.

CDR3 residues: CASSQRLATYEQYF. The CDR3, as DNA: TGTGCCAGCAGCCAACGACTAGCGACCTACGAGCAGTACTTC. The chain has TRBV4-2 and TRBJ2-7; 8 positions agree with TRBD2. CDR1 is LGHNA, CDR2 YNFKEQ, per germline. The CDR3 loop spans 14 amino acids. V dropped 2 bases and J dropped 2; count of bases not matched to a gene: 2.

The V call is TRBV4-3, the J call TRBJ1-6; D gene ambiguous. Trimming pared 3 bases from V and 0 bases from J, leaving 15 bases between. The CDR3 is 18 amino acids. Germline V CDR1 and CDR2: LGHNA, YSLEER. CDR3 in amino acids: CASSHHSRGSSYNSPLHF. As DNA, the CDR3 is TGCGCCAGCAGCCACCACAGCCGGGGTAGCTCCTATAATTCACCCCTCCACTTT.

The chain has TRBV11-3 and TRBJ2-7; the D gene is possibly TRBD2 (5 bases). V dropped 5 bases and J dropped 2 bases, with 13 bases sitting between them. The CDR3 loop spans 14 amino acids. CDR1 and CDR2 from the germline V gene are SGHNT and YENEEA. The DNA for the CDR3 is TGTGCCAGCAGCCCGGGGAAGGGTCCCTACGAGCAGTACTTC. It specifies CASSPGKGPYEQYF.

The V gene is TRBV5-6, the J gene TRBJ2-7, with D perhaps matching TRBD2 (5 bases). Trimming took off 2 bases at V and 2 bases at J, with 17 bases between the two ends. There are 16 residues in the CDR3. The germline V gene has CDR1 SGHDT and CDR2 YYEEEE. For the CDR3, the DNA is TGTGCCAGCAGCTTTCATGTCGAGGGTCCAACCTACGAGCAGTACTTC. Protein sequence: CASSFHVEGPTYEQYF.

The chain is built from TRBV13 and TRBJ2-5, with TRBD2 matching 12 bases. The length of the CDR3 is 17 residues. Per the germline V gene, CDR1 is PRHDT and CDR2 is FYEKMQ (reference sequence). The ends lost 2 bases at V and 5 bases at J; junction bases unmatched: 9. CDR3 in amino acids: CASSLRSSGRARETQYF. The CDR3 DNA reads TGTGCCAGCAGCTTAAGGTCTAGCGGGAGGGCCAGGGAGACCCAGTACTTC.

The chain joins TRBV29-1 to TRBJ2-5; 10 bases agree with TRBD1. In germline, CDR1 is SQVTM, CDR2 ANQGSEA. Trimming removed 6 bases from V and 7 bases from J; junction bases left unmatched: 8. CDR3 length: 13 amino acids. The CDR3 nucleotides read TGCAGCGTCACGGGACAGGGGAGGGGGACCCAGTACTTC. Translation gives CSVTGQGRGTQYF.

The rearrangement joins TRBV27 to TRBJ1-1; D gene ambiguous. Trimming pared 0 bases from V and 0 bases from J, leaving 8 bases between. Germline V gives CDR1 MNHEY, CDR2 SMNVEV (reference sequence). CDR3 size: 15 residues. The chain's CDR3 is CASSLSVSLNTEAFF. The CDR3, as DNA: TGTGCCAGCAGTTTATCCGTCTCGTTGAACACTGAAGCTTTCTTT.

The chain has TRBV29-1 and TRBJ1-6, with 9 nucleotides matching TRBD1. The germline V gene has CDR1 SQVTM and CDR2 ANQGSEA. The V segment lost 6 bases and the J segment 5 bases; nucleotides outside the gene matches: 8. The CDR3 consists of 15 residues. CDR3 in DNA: TGCAGCGTAGCCTCCGGGACAGGGCATAATTCACCCCTCCACTTT. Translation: CSVASGTGHNSPLHF.

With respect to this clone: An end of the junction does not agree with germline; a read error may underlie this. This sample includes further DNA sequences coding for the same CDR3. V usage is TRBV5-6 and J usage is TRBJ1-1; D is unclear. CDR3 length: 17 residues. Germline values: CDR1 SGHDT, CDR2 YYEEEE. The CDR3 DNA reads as TGTGCCAGCAGCTTGAGCGGGCCCCTGTCATCGAACACTGAAGCCTTCTTT. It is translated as CASSLSGPLSSNTEAFF.

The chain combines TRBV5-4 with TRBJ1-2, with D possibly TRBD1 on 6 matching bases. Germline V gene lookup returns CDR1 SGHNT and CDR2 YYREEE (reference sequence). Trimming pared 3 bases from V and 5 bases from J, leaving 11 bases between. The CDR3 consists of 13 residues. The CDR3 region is CASSSGEWYGYTF. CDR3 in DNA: TGTGCCAGCAGCTCAGGGGAATGGTATGGCTACACCTTC.

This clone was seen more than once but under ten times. The CDR3 protein is CASSQDLARTGYTYEQYF. CDR3 nucleotide sequence: TGCGCCAGCAGCCAAGATCTAGCGAGGACCGGGTACACCTACGAGCAGTACTTC. V is TRBV4-3 and J is TRBJ2-7; D possibly corresponds to TRBD2 (6 bases). The germline V gene encodes CDR1 LGHNA and CDR2 YSLEER. The CDR3 extends over 18 amino acids. V was cut by 0 bases and J by 2 bases, with 20 bases left in between.

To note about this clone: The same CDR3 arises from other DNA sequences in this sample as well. The CDR3 here is CASSLLSSTDTQYF. DNA of the CDR3: TGTGCCAGCAGTTTACTGAGCTCCACAGATACGCAGTATTTT. The chain uses TRBV27 and TRBJ2-3, with D unresolved. Germline-derived CDR1 and CDR2 are MNHEY and SMNVEV (reference sequence). Trimming pared 2 bases from V and 2 bases from J, leaving 8 bases between. This CDR3 is built from 14 residues.

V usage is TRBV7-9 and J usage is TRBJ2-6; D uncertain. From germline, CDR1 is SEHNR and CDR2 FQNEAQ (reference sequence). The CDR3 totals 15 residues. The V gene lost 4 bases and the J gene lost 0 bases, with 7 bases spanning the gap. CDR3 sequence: CASSWYYSGANVLTF. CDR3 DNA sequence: TGTGCCAGCAGCTGGTACTACTCTGGGGCCAACGTCCTGACTTTC.

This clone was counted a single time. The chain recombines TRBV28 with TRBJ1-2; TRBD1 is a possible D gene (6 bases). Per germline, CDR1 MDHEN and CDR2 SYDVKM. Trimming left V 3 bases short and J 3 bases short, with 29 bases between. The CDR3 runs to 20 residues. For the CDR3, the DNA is TGTGCCAGCAGTTTTAAACAGGGAGGGATAGATTCCCTTGTTCACTATGGCTACACCTTC. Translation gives CASSFKQGGIDSLVHYGYTF.

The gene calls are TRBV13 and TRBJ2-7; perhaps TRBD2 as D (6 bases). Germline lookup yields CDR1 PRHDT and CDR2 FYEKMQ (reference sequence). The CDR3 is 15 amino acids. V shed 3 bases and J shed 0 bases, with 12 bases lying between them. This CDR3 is CASSFGGVSSYEQYF. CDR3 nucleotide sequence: TGTGCCAGCAGCTTCGGCGGGGTCAGCTCCTACGAGCAGTACTTC.

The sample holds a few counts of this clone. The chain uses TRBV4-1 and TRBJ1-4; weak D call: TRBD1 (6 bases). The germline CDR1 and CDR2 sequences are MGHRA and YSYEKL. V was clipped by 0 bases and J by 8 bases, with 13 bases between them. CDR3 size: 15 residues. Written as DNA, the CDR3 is TGCGCCAGCAGCCAAGATTGGCGACAGGAGGAAAAACTGTTTTTT. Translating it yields CASSQDWRQEEKLFF.

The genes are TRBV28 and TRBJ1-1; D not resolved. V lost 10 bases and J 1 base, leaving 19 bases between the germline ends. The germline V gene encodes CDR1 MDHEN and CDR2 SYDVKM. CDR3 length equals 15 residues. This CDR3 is CATRSNRASNTEAFF. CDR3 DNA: TGTGCCACCCGAAGTAACCGCGCATCGAACACTGAAGCTTTCTTT.

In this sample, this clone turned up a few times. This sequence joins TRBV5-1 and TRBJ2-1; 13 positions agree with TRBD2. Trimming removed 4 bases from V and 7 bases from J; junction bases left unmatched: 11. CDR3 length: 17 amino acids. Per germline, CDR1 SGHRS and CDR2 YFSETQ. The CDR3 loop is CASSIPTGGLAGNEQFF. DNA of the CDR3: TGCGCCAGCAGCATACCCACCGGGGGACTAGCGGGGAATGAGCAGTTCTTC.

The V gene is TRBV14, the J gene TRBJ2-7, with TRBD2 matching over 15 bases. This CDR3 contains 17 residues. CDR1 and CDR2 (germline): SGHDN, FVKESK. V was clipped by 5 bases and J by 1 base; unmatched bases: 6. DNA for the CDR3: TGTGCCAGCAGCGCGGGGACTAGCGGGAGGAGGTCCTACGAGCAGTACTTC. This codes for CASSAGTSGRRSYEQYF.

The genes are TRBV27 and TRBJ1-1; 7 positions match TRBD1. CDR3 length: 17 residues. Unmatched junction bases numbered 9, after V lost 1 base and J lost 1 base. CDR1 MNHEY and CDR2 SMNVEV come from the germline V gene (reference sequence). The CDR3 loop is CASSLLSLRDRNTEAFF. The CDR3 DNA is TGTGCCAGCAGTTTATTGTCTCTCCGGGACAGGAACACTGAAGCTTTCTTT.

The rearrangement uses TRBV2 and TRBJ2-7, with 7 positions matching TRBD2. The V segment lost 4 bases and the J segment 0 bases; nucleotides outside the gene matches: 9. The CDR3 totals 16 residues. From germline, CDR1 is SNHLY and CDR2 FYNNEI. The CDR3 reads CASSVNYSGRSYEQYF. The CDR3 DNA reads TGTGCCAGCAGTGTGAACTATAGCGGGCGCTCCTACGAGCAGTACTTC.

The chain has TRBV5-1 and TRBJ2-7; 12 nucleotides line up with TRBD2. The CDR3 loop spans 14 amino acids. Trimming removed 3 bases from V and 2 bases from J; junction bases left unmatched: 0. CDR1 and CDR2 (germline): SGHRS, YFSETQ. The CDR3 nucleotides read TGCGCCAGCAGCTCTAGCGGGAGGGCCTACGAGCAGTACTTC. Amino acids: CASSSSGRAYEQYF.

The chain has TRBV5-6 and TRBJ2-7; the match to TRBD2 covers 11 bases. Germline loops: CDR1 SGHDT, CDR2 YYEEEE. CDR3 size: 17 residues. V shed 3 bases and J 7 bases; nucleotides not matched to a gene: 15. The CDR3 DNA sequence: TGTGCCAGCAGCTCTGGGGCTAGCGGGAGGATAGGTATGGAGCAGTACTTC. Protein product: CASSSGASGRIGMEQYF.

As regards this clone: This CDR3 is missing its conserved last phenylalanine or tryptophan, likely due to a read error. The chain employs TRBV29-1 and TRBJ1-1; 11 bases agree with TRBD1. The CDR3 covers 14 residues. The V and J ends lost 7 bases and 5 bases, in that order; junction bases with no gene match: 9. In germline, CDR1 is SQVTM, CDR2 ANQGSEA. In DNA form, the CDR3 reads TGCAGCGGGGCGGGACAGGGGGTAGGAACTGAAGCTTTCCTT. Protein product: CSGAGQGVGTEAFL.